The 5 T cell receptor beta chains reported below all come from one sample, sequenced in a study of PD-1 blockade in classical Hodgkin lymphoma. Time point noted: newly diagnosed, previously untreated cHL patient sample. Generated by immunoSEQ multiplex PCR, the TCRdb table keeps only in-frame clones and is missing some. The data hold 20,000 to 25,000 clones, with 94% observed a single time. The specimen was peripheral blood mononuclear cells (PBMCs). The receptors derive from a human donor with classical Hodgkin lymphoma.

This clone was picked up one time. The gene calls are TRBV7-2 and TRBJ2-6; D could derive from TRBD1 or TRBD2 (5 bases each). V was clipped by 1 base and J by 1 base, with 5 bases between them. The CDR3 is 15 residues long. CDR1 is SGHTA and CDR2 is FQGNSA in the germline V gene. The DNA for the CDR3 is TGTGCCAGCAGCTTAGGGGGGTCTGGGGCCAACGTCCTGACTTTC. Translation: CASSLGGSGANVLTF. The full variable domain, completed using reference TRBV7-2 and TRBJ2-6, is GAGVSQSPSNKVTEKGKDVELRCDPISGHTALYWYRQSLGQGLEFLIYFQGNSAPDKSGLPSDRFSAERTGGSVSTLTIQRTQQEDSAVYLCASSLGGSGANVLTFGAGSRLTVL.

This clone was found once. The chain joins TRBV19 to TRBJ1-2; TRBD1 might be the D (5 bases). The CDR3 has 13 residues. Germline loops: CDR1 LNHDA, CDR2 SQIVND (reference sequence). V was cut by 5 bases and J by 4 bases, with 11 bases left in between. CDR3 bases: TGTGCCAGTAGTCTTGGGGGTCCCTATGGCTACACCTTC. It encodes CASSLGGPYGYTF.

The V call is TRBV28, the J call TRBJ1-2; D unresolved. Germline loops: CDR1 MDHEN, CDR2 SYDVKM. The CDR3 has 15 residues. V was pared by 5 bases and J by 2 bases, with 15 bases between. In DNA form, the CDR3 reads TGTGCCAGCAGTCTCCCCTCGGGGTTAAACTATGGCTACACCTTC. This encodes CASSLPSGLNYGYTF.

V and J are TRBV30 and TRBJ1-1; D remains ambiguous. CDR1 and CDR2 from the germline V gene are GTSNPN and SVGIG (reference sequence). V lost 0 bases and J lost 1, with 9 bases in between. The CDR3 covers 14 residues. CDR3 DNA: TGTGCCTGGAGTGTATTGGGCAGGAACACTGAAGCTTTCTTT. Translation: CAWSVLGRNTEAFF.

The rearrangement joins TRBV5-4 to TRBJ2-7, with TRBD1 matching 9 bases. The CDR3 is 16 residues long. Per germline, CDR1 SGHNT and CDR2 YYREEE (reference sequence). V gave up 0 bases and J gave up 0 bases; unmatched junction bases: 4. The CDR3 bases are TGTGCCAGCAGCTTGGCCAAGGGACAGGGCTCCTACGAGCAGTACTTC. Translation gives CASSLAKGQGSYEQYF.